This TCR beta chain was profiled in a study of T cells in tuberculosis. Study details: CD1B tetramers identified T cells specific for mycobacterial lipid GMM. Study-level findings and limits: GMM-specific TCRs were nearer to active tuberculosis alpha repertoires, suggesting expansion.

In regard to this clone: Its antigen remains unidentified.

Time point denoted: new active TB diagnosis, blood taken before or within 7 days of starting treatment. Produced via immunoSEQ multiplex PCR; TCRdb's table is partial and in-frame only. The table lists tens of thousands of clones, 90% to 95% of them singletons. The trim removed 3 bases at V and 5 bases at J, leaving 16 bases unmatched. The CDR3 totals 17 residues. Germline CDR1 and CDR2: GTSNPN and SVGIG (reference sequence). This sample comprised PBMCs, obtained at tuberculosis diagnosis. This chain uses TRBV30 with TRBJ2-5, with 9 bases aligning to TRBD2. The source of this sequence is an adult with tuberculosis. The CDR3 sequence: CAWSATRREGPWETQYF. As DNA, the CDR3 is TGTGCCTGGAGCGCGACCCGGCGGGAGGGCCCTTGGGAGACCCAGTACTTC.